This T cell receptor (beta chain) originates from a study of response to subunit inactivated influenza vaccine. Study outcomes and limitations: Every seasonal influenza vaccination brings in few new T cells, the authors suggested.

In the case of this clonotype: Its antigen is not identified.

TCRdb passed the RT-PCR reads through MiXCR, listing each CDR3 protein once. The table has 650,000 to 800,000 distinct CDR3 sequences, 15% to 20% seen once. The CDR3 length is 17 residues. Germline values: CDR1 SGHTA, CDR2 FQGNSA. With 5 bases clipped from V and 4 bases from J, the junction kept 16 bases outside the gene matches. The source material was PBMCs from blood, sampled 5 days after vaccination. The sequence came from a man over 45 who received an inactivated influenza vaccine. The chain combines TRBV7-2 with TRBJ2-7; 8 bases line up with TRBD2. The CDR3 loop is CASSAIPRGGRLYEQYF. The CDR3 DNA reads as TGTGCCAGCAGCGCCATCCCCCGGGGGGGGCGTTTGTACGAGCAGTACTTC.